Below, 24 T cell receptor beta chains from the same sample are listed, as sequenced in a study of radiation and T cells in renal cell carcinoma. The treatment here: 15 Gy SBRT to primary tumor, nephrectomy 4 weeks later. The data were produced by immunoSEQ multiplex PCR, yet TCRdb's version contains in-frame clones alone and is incomplete. This table has under 25,000 clones, around two thirds appearing once. The source was tumor tissue, collected from a patient whose treatment included radiotherapy and nephrectomy. The origin of the receptors is a woman aged 65 to 85 with renal cell carcinoma.

The V call is TRBV6-6, the J call TRBJ2-1; no clear D. CDR3 length: 12 residues. Trimming took 6 bases from V and 7 from J, leaving 10 bases between them. Germline CDR1 and CDR2: MNHNY and SVGAGI (reference sequence). As DNA, the CDR3 is TGTGCCAGCAGCCGCCAAGGGAATGAGCAGTTCTTC. Translation: CASSRQGNEQFF.

This clone was observed a few times. The gene calls are TRBV29-1 and TRBJ2-1; 8 bases fit TRBD2. The CDR3 has 14 residues. Unmatched junction bases numbered 5, after V lost 3 bases and J lost 4 bases. CDR1 is SQVTM and CDR2 is ANQGSEA in the germline V gene. The CDR3 loop reads CSVDPAGVYNEQFF. CDR3 in DNA: TGCAGCGTTGATCCAGCGGGGGTTTACAATGAGCAGTTCTTC.

J is TRBJ2-5 and V is TRBV20-1; no clear D gene. V lost 3 bases to trimming and J lost 4 bases, with 6 bases between them. The CDR3 totals 11 residues. Germline V CDR1 and CDR2: DFQATT, SNEGSKA (reference sequence). The CDR3 region has the DNA TGCAGTGCTAGGATAGGAGAGACCCAGTACTTC. This gives the protein CSARIGETQYF.

This clone is termed medium-sized. The CDR3 sequence: CASSYEIDSADQETQYF. For the CDR3, the DNA is TGTGCCAGCAGCTACGAGATCGACAGCGCCGACCAAGAGACCCAGTACTTC. The chain joins TRBV5-6 to TRBJ2-5, with D possibly matching TRBD1 (5 bases). CDR3 length: 17 residues. CDR1 and CDR2 (germline): SGHDT, YYEEEE. Trimming shortened V by 3 bases and J by 0 bases, and 18 bases separated the two germline ends.

This clone was seen just once. The rearrangement uses TRBV7-2 and TRBJ1-1, with 9 bases fitting TRBD1. The CDR3 length is 15 residues. V was pared by 3 bases and J by 4 bases, with 6 bases of the junction left unmatched. Germline values: CDR1 SGHTA, CDR2 FQGNSA. The CDR3 sequence: CASSLGDRASTEAFF. The CDR3 region has the DNA TGTGCCAGCAGCTTGGGGGACAGGGCGAGCACTGAAGCTTTCTTT. The full variable domain, with the rest looked up from reference TRBV7-2 and TRBJ1-1, is GAGVSQSPSNKVTEKGKDVELRCDPISGHTALYWYRQSLGQGLEFLIYFQGNSAPDKSGLPSDRFSAERTGGSVSTLTIQRTQQEDSAVYLCASSLGDRASTEAFFGQGTRLTVV.

The J gene is TRBJ1-4, the V gene TRBV5-5, with TRBD1 matching over 8 bases. This CDR3 contains 14 residues. Per germline, CDR1 SGHKS and CDR2 YYEKEE (reference sequence). The V segment lost 3 bases and the J segment 6 bases; nucleotides outside the gene matches: 4. CDR3: CASSSGQGDEKLFF. In DNA form, the CDR3 reads TGTGCCAGCAGCTCAGGACAGGGTGATGAAAAACTGTTTTTT. The variable domain in full, with the rest retrieved from reference TRBV5-5 and TRBJ1-4, is DAGVTQSPTHLIKTRGQQVTLRCSPISGHKSVSWYQQVLGQGPQFIFQYYEKEERGRGNFPDRFSARQFPNYSSELNVNALLLGDSALYLCASSSGQGDEKLFFGSGTQLSVL.

This chain uses TRBV28 with TRBJ1-1; D gene ambiguous. Germline V CDR1 and CDR2: MDHEN, SYDVKM. The CDR3 is made up of 12 amino acids. Trimming removed 3 bases from V and 3 bases from J, with 5 bases in between. This CDR3 is CASSLGYTEAFF. The CDR3 bases are TGTGCCAGCAGTTTGGGTTACACTGAAGCTTTCTTT.

The chain recombines TRBV7-8 with TRBJ1-1, with 10 bases fitting TRBD1. CDR1 and CDR2 from the germline V gene are SGHVS and FQNEAQ. CDR3 length equals 14 residues. The J segment lost 6 bases and the V segment lost 1 base, leaving 2 bases of the junction unmatched. The CDR3: CASSLGGQGAEAFF. CDR3 in DNA: TGTGCCAGCAGCTTAGGAGGACAGGGGGCTGAAGCTTTCTTT.

The chain uses TRBV6-6 and TRBJ2-1; D possibly corresponds to TRBD2 (7 bases). The germline V gene encodes CDR1 MNHNY and CDR2 SVGAGI (reference sequence). The CDR3 runs 16 residues. Trimming cost V 6 bases and J 0 bases, with 15 bases left between them. The CDR3 reads CASSSKGGGSYNEQFF. The CDR3 nucleotides read TGTGCCAGCAGCTCGAAAGGGGGGGGCTCCTACAATGAGCAGTTCTTC.

The genes are TRBV5-5 and TRBJ2-4; 8 positions match TRBD1. Per the germline V gene, CDR1 is SGHKS and CDR2 is YYEKEE (reference sequence). J gave up 0 bases and V 4 bases, and 6 bases lay outside the gene matches. The CDR3 consists of 16 residues. This CDR3 is CASSTETGVAKNIQYF. CDR3 sequence (DNA): TGTGCCAGCAGCACCGAGACAGGGGTAGCCAAAAACATTCAGTACTTC.

The chain couples TRBV7-9 to TRBJ2-1; D gene unclear. The length of the CDR3 is 12 residues. Germline CDR1 and CDR2: SEHNR and FQNEAQ (reference sequence). Trimming removed 3 bases at V and 9 bases at J, with 9 bases between. The CDR3 bases are TGTGCCAGCAGCTTCTTGGGGTCTGAGCAGTTCTTC. Its protein product is CASSFLGSEQFF.

The genes are TRBV6-4 and TRBJ2-1; D possibly uses TRBD1 or TRBD2 (5 bases each). V gave up 10 bases and J gave up 5 bases, with 18 bases separating them. Germline loops: CDR1 MRHNA, CDR2 SNTAGT. The CDR3 runs 14 residues. The DNA of the CDR3 is TGTGCCACCTCGAAGGGGACGGACCACAATGAGCAGTTCTTC. This gives the protein CATSKGTDHNEQFF.

This chain links TRBV19 with TRBJ2-7; maybe TRBD2 (6 bases). Trimming removed 1 base from V and 2 bases from J, with 12 bases in between. CDR3 size: 15 residues. The germline gives CDR1 LNHDA, CDR2 SQIVND (reference sequence). The CDR3 loop is CASSIGGLQAYEQYF. The CDR3 coding sequence is TGTGCCAGTAGTATAGGAGGACTACAAGCCTACGAGCAGTACTTC.

The chain employs TRBV5-6 and TRBJ1-4; D ambiguous. Germline CDR1 and CDR2: SGHDT and YYEEEE. There are 13 residues in the CDR3. V was trimmed by 2 bases and J by 5 bases, leaving 7 bases between them. The CDR3 bases are TGTGCCAGCAGCTTTGCCGGGAATGAAAAACTGTTTTTT. This encodes CASSFAGNEKLFF.

The rearrangement links TRBV30 to TRBJ2-4; the D gene could be TRBD1 or TRBD2 (5 bases each). Trimming shortened V by 4 bases and J by 7 bases, and 26 bases separated the two germline ends. CDR3 size: 17 residues. Germline V gene sequence: CDR1 GTSNPN, CDR2 SVGIG (reference sequence). CDR3 DNA: TGTGCCTGGAATAAACCCTATCGTCAGGTAGAGGGGAACATTCAGTACTTC. Translating it yields CAWNKPYRQVEGNIQYF.

This clone was detected only a few times. The V and J genes are TRBV18 and TRBJ1-5, with D hard to call. The CDR3 length is 13 residues. The germline V gene encodes CDR1 KGHSH and CDR2 LQKENI. Trimming removed 4 bases from V and 3 bases from J, with 7 bases in between. CDR3 amino acids: CASSQFANQPQHF. The CDR3 DNA follows: TGTGCCAGCTCACAATTCGCCAATCAGCCCCAGCATTTT.

The genes are TRBV4-3 and TRBJ2-2; TRBD1 or TRBD2 may be the D gene (5 bases each). Germline V gives CDR1 LGHNA, CDR2 YSLEER. The CDR3 spans 15 residues. V was cut by 0 bases and J by 4 bases, with 9 bases left in between. The CDR3: CASSQELGGTGELFF. The CDR3 DNA reads as TGCGCCAGCAGCCAAGAGCTTGGGGGCACCGGGGAGCTGTTTTTT.

The CDR3 protein is CATSRGDRDNEKLFF. In nucleotides, the CDR3 is TGTGCCACCAGCAGAGGGGACAGGGACAATGAAAAACTGTTTTTT. V usage is TRBV15 and J usage is TRBJ1-4; 9 positions agree with TRBD1. The CDR3 covers 15 residues. CDR1 is LNHNV, CDR2 YYDKDF, per germline (reference sequence). Trimming took 1 base from V and 5 from J; bases not matched to a gene: 2.

The chain recombines TRBV27 with TRBJ1-4; tentative D call: TRBD1 (5 bases). Deletions cut 5 bases from V and 8 bases from J, with 9 bases between. The CDR3 contains 12 residues. The germline V gene encodes CDR1 MNHEY and CDR2 SMNVEV (reference sequence). The CDR3 DNA sequence: TGTGCCAGCAGTCCCTGGGGGGAAAAACTGTTTTTT. This gives the protein CASSPWGEKLFF.

The table lists this clone with a few counts. This chain joins TRBV23-1 and TRBJ1-6; no clear D gene. TRBV23-1 is reported as an ORF; its role is uncertain. There are 14 residues in the CDR3. V dropped 6 bases and J dropped 9 bases, with 15 bases sitting between them. The CDR3 loop is CASRLGGFGSPLHF. CDR3 coding DNA: TGCGCCAGCAGACTAGGAGGGTTCGGTTCACCCCTCCACTTT.

V usage is TRBV12-5 and J usage is TRBJ1-5; 7 nucleotides line up with TRBD1. The V gene's germline CDR1 is LGHNT and CDR2 FRNRAP. The CDR3 is 15 amino acids. With V trimmed by 7 bases and J by 1 base, 7 bases remained unmatched. The CDR3 nucleotides are TGTGCTAGTGCCCAAGGACAGGCCAGCAATCAGCCCCAGCATTTT. This encodes CASAQGQASNQPQHF.

The chain carries TRBV19 and TRBJ1-2, with D possibly TRBD1 on 5 matching bases. The V end lost 4 bases, the J end lost 8 bases, and 23 bases lay between the germline ends. Germline CDR1 LNHDA, CDR2 SQIVND (reference sequence). The CDR3 has 16 amino acids. CDR3 residues: CASSTPGRGEREGYTF. The CDR3, as DNA: TGTGCCAGTAGTACCCCAGGACGGGGCGAAAGAGAGGGCTACACCTTC.

The V gene is TRBV29-1, the J gene TRBJ2-5; D remains unclear. With the DNA end fitting TRBJ2-7 better, the J assignment may be wrong. CDR1 and CDR2 (germline): SQVTM, ANQGSEA. This CDR3 is 10 amino acids long. The CDR3 nucleotides are TGCAGCGTTGGACAAGACGAGCAGTACTTC. It yields the protein CSVGQDEQYF.

The count of this clone is one. The V and J genes are TRBV5-6 and TRBJ2-4; D gene ambiguous. V was clipped by 0 bases and J by 2 bases, with 6 bases between them. This CDR3 has 14 residues. The germline CDR1 and CDR2 sequences are SGHDT and YYEEEE. CDR3 in amino acids: CASSLGGTKNIQYF. The CDR3 DNA follows: TGTGCCAGCAGCTTGGGGGGAACCAAAAACATTCAGTACTTC.